Sequencing of this T cell receptor beta chain was carried out in a study of blood T cells in healthy people across ages. General study points: Diversity was higher, and naive CD4+ cells more numerous, in long-lived donors than in aged donors.

Primed by a sample-barcoded 5' primer and a J-beta primer mix, a second PCR proceeded for 7 to 11 cycles. TCRdb redid the calling of the 5' RACE reads with MiXCR, one entry per CDR3 protein. The sample contains some 700,000 distinct CDR3 sequences, approximately 43% of which appear only once. The V segment lost 5 bases and the J segment 10 bases; nucleotides outside the gene matches: 8. Germline CDR1 and CDR2: SGHAT and FQNNGV. This CDR3 has 13 residues. A note on this clonotype: Its antigen is currently unknown.

The chain is built from TRBV11-2 and TRBJ2-1; TRBD2 matches 7 bases. This receptor was identified in a woman between 55 and 75 years old in good health. Sequences were obtained from blood. CDR3 residues: CASSPASGLEQFF. DNA for the CDR3: TGTGCCAGCAGCCCCGCTAGCGGTCTGGAGCAGTTCTTC. Looking up the rest from reference TRBV11-2 and TRBJ2-1 gives the full variable domain: EAGVAQSPRYKIIEKRQSVAFWCNPISGHATLYWYQQILGQGPKLLIQFQNNGVVDDSQLPKDRFSAERLKGVDSTLKIQPAKLEDSAVYLCASSPASGLEQFFGPGTRLTVL.